This T cell receptor beta chain was captured in a study of blood T cell repertoires in COVID-19. Study overall: Whether acute or convalescent, the COVID-19 samples came from the United States, Italy and Spain. The cDNA or gDNA used as material had been derived from T cells, B-cell-depleted T cells, or PBMCs.

This CDR3 has 16 amino acids. Germline V gene lookup returns CDR1 MNHEY and CDR2 SVGEGT. Trimming cost V 4 bases and J 10 bases, with 20 bases left between them. Using immunoSEQ multiplex PCR, the repertoire was profiled, and TCRdb retains in-frame clones only, with some absent. In the table there are 150,000 to 200,000 clones, under 85% of which are singletons. The V call is TRBV6-2 or TRBV6-3, the J call TRBJ1-6; unclear D gene. The sequence came from a woman aged 70-85 years with COVID-19, enrolled during active disease. Sequenced material: peripheral blood. Here the CDR3 DNA reads TGTGCCAGCAGTTCCTACACGTCCGGAGGACGCTCACCCCTCCACTTT. This encodes CASSSYTSGGRSPLHF.